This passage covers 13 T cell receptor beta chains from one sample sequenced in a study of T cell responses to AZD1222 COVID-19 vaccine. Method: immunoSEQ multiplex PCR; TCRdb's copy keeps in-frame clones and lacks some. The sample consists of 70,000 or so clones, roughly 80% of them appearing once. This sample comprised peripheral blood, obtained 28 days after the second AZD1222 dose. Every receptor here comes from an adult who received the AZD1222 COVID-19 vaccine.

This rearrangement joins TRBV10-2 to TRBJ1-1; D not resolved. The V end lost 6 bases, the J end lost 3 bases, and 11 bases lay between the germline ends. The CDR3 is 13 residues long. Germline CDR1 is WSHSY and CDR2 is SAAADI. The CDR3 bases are TGCGCCAGCAGGCCCGGGCCCTACACTGAAGCTTTCTTT. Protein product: CASRPGPYTEAFF.

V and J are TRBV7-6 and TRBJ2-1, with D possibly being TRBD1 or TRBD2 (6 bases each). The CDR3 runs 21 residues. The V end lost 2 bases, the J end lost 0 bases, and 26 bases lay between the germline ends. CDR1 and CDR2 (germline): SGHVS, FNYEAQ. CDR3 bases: TGTGCCAGCAGCTTATCCCTGGGGGGCCTAGCGTTCCCGAGCTCCTACAATGAGCAGTTCTTC. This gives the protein CASSLSLGGLAFPSSYNEQFF.

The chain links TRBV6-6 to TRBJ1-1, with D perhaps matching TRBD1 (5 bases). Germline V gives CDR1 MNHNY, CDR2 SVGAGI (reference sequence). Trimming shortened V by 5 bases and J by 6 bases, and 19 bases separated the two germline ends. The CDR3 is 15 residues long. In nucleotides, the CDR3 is TGTGCCAGCAGTAAGGGGCTTAGAGTCGAGGCTGAAGCTTTCTTT. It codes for CASSKGLRVEAEAFF.

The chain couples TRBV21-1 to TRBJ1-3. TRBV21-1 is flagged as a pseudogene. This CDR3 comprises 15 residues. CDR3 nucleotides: TGTGCCAGCCCATCCCAGGGAGGGACTGGAAACACCATATATTTT. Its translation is CASPSQGGTGNTIYF.

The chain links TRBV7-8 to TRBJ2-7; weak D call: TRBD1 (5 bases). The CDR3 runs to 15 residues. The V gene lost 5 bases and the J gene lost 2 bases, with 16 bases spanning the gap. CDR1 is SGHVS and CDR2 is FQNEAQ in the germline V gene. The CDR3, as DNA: TGTGCCAGCAGCCCCACCCGACAGAGCACCTACGAGCAGTACTTC. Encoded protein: CASSPTRQSTYEQYF.

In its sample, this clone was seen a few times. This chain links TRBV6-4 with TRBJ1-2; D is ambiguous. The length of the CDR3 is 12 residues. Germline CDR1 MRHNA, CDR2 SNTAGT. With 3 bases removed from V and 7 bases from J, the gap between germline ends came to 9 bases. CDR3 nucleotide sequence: TGTGCCAGCAGTGAAGGATTAAGTGGCTACACCTTC. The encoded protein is CASSEGLSGYTF.

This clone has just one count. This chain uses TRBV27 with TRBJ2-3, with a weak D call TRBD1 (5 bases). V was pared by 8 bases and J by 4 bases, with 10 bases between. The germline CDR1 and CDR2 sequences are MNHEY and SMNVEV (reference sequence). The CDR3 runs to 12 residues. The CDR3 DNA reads TGTGCCAGCGGGGCAGGATCAGATACGCAGTATTTT. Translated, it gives CASGAGSDTQYF.

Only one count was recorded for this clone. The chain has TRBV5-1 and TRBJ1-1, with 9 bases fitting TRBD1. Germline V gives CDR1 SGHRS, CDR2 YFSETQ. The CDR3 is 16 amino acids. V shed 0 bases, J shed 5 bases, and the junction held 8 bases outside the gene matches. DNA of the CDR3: TGCGCCAGCAGCTTGGACAGGGGGCTTCGGGGAACTGAAGCTTTCTTT. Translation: CASSLDRGLRGTEAFF.

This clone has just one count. The CDR3 sequence: CASSQSDRTYEQYF. The DNA of the CDR3 is TGTGCCAGCAGCCAATCTGACAGAACCTACGAGCAGTACTTC. The chain recombines TRBV4-2 with TRBJ2-7, with D possibly matching TRBD1 (5 bases). The germline CDR1 and CDR2 sequences are LGHNA and YNFKEQ. CDR3 size: 14 residues. V was shortened by 2 bases and J by 2 bases, with 10 bases between the two germline ends.

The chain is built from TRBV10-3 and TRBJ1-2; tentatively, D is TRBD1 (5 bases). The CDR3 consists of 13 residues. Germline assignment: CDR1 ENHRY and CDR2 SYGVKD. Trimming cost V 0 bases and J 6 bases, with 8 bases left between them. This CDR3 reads CAISESGRDGYTF. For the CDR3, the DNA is TGTGCCATCAGTGAGTCAGGCAGGGATGGCTACACCTTC.

CDR3 DNA: TGTGCCAGCAGCCCGGGACAGGGGGTTTCGGGGGAGCAGTACTTC. Translating it yields CASSPGQGVSGEQYF. The V call is TRBV27, the J call TRBJ2-7; TRBD1 aligns across 11 bases. This CDR3 is 15 amino acids long. The J segment lost 7 bases and the V segment lost 6 bases, leaving 11 bases of the junction unmatched. CDR1 is MNHEY and CDR2 is SMNVEV in the germline V gene (reference sequence).

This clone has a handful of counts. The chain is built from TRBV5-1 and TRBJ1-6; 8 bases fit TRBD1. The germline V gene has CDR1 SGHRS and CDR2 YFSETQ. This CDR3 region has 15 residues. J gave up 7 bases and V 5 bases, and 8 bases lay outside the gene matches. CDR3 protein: CASSTDRGGNSPLHF. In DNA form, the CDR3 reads TGCGCCAGCAGTACTGACAGGGGCGGAAATTCACCCCTCCACTTT.

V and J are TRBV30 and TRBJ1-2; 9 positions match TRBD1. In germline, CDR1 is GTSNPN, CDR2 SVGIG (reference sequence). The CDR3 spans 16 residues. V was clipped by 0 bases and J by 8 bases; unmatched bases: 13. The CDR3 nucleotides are TGTGCCTGGAGTGTAGGGATACAGGGGGCGCCCTCCGGCTACACCTTC. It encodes CAWSVGIQGAPSGYTF. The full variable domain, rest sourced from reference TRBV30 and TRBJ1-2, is SQTIHQWPATLVQPVGSPLSLECTVEGTSNPNLYWYRQAAGRGLQLLFYSVGIGQISSEVPQNLSASRPQDRQFILSSKKLLLSDSGFYLCAWSVGIQGAPSGYTFGSGTRLTVV.